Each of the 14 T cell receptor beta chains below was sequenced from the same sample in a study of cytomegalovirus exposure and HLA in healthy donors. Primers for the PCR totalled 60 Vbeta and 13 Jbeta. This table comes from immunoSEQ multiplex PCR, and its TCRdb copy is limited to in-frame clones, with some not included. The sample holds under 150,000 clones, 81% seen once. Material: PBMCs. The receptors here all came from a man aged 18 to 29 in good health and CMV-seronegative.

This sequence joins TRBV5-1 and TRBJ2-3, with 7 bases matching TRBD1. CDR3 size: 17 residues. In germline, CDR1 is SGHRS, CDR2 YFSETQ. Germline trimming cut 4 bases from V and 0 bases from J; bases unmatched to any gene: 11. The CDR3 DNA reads TGCGCCAGCAGCCTGGGGGACAGAGGGTCTAGCACAGATACGCAGTATTTT. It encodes CASSLGDRGSSTDTQYF.

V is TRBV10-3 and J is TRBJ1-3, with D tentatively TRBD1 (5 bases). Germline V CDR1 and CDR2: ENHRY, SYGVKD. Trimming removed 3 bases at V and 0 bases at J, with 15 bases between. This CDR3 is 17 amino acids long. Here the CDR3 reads CAISDRAPENSGNTIYF. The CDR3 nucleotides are TGTGCCATCAGTGACAGGGCTCCGGAAAACTCTGGAAACACCATATATTTT.

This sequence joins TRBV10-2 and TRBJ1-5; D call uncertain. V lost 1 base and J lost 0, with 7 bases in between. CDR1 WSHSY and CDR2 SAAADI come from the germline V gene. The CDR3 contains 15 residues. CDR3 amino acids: CASSEFRDSNQPQHF. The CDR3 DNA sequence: TGCGCCAGCAGTGAGTTCCGGGATAGCAATCAGCCCCAGCATTTT.

The CDR3 DNA reads TGTGCCAGCAGCGTCTCGCCGGGACAGGGGCACCAGCATTTT. It encodes CASSVSPGQGHQHF. The gene calls are TRBV5-4 and TRBJ1-5; 10 bases map to TRBD1. The CDR3 length is 14 residues. Germline assignment: CDR1 SGHNT and CDR2 YYREEE (reference sequence). The V and J ends lost 4 bases and 12 bases, in that order; junction bases with no gene match: 10. The entire variable domain, with the rest obtained from reference TRBV5-4 and TRBJ1-5, is as follows: ETGVTQSPTHLIKTRGQQVTLRCSSQSGHNTVSWYQQALGQGPQFIFQYYREEENGRGNFPPRFSGLQFPNYSSELNVNALELDDSALYLCASSVSPGQGHQHFGDGTRLSIL.

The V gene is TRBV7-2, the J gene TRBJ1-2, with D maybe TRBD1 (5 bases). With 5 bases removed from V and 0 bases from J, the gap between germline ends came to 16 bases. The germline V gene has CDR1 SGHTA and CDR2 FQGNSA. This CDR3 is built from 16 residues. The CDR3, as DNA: TGTGCCAGCAGCCCTGGACATTTCGAGCCTAACTATGGCTACACCTTC. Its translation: CASSPGHFEPNYGYTF.

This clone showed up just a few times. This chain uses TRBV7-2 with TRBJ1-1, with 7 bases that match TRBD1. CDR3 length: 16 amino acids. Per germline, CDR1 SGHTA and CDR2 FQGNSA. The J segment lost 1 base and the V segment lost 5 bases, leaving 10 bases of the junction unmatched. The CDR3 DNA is TGTGCCAGCAGCCCTCGACAGGGCCTTGCGAACACTGAAGCTTTCTTT. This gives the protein CASSPRQGLANTEAFF. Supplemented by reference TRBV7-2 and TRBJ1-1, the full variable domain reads GAGVSQSPSNKVTEKGKDVELRCDPISGHTALYWYRQSLGQGLEFLIYFQGNSAPDKSGLPSDRFSAERTGGSVSTLTIQRTQQEDSAVYLCASSPRQGLANTEAFFGQGTRLTVV.

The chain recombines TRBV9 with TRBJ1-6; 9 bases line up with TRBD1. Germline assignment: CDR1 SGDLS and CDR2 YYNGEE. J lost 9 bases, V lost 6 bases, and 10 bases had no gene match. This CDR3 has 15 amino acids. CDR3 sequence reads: CASTEGQGASSPLHF. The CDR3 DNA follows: TGTGCCAGCACGGAGGGACAGGGTGCGAGTTCACCCCTCCACTTT.

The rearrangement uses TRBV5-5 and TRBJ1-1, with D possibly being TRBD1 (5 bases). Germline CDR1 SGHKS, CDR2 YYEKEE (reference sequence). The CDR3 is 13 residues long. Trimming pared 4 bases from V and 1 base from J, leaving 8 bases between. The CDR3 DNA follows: TGTGCCAGCAGCCTGACAGCGAACACTGAAGCTTTCTTT. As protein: CASSLTANTEAFF.

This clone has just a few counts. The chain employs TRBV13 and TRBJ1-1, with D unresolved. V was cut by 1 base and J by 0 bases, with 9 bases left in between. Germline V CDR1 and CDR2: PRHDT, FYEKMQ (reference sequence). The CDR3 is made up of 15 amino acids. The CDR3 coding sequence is TGTGCCAGCAGCTTAGACGTGAGAATGAACACTGAAGCTTTCTTT. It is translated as CASSLDVRMNTEAFF.

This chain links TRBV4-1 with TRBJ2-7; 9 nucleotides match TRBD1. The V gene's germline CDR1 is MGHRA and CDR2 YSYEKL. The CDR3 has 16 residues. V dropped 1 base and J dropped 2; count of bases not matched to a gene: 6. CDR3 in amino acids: CASSQGGDRVTYEQYF. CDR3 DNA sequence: TGCGCCAGCAGCCAAGGGGGGGACAGGGTAACCTACGAGCAGTACTTC.

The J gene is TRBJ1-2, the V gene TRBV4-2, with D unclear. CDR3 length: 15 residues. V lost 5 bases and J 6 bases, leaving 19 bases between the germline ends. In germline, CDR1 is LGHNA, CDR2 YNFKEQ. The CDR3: CASSMPNPIPDGYTF. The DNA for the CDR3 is TGTGCCAGCAGCATGCCCAACCCTATCCCGGATGGCTACACCTTC.

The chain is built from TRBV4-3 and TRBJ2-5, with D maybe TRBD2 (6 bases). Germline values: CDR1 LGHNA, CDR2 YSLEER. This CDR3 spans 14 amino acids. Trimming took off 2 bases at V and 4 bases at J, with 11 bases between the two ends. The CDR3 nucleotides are TGCGCCAGCAGCCAATACGCGGGATTAGAGACCCAGTACTTC. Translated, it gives CASSQYAGLETQYF.

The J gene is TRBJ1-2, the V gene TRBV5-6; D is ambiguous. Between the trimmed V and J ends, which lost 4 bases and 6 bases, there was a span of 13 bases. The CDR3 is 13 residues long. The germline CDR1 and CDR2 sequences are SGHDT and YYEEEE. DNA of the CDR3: TGTGCCAGCAGCCCTAAGTCCCAGGATGGCTACACCTTC. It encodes CASSPKSQDGYTF.

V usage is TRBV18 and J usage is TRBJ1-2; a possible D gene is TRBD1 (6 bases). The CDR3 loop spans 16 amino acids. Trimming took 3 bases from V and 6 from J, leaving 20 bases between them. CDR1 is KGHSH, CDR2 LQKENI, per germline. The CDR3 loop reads CASSPTLTGGVDGYTF. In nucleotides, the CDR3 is TGTGCCAGCTCACCCACTCTGACAGGAGGAGTTGATGGCTACACCTTC.